Below, 31 T cell receptor beta chains from the same sample are listed, as sequenced in a study of shared clonotypes between healthy human individuals. Sequenced by immunoSEQ multiplex PCR; TCRdb stores in-frame clones only, minus some. Of approximately 2.1 million clones in the sample, approximately 93% were seen once. Input material: naive CD4+ T cells from PBMCs. Indicated subset: CD45RA+ positively selected. The receptors come from a man aged 18 to 35 in good health. Some clones in this sample may be carry-over from other donors' samples.

The V call is TRBV5-4, the J call TRBJ2-3; 9 bases line up with TRBD2. This CDR3 spans 14 amino acids. Germline V lookup: CDR1 SGHNT, CDR2 YYREEE (reference sequence). Trimming removed 7 bases from V and 6 bases from J; junction bases left unmatched: 9. CDR3 residues: CASRPSGMGDTQYF. Here the CDR3 DNA reads TGTGCCAGCCGGCCTAGCGGGATGGGGGATACGCAGTATTTT. Together with reference TRBV5-4 and TRBJ2-3, the CDR3 gives the full variable domain: ETGVTQSPTHLIKTRGQQVTLRCSSQSGHNTVSWYQQALGQGPQFIFQYYREEENGRGNFPPRFSGLQFPNYSSELNVNALELDDSALYLCASRPSGMGDTQYFGPGTRLTVL.

A single count supports this clone. The chain couples TRBV5-1 to TRBJ1-5; the match to TRBD1 covers 9 bases. The CDR3 extends over 19 amino acids. The V and J ends lost 1 base and 1 base, in that order; junction bases with no gene match: 12. Germline assignment: CDR1 SGHRS and CDR2 YFSETQ. The CDR3 bases are TGCGCCAGCAGCTTGTTTGAGACAGGGGGGAAATTAAGCAATCAGCCCCAGCATTTT. Translated: CASSLFETGGKLSNQPQHF.

The chain links TRBV4-3 to TRBJ1-1; D is unclear. V lost 2 bases and J 4 bases, leaving 11 bases between the germline ends. CDR3 length equals 14 residues. Germline CDR1 LGHNA, CDR2 YSLEER. CDR3 protein: CASSQRAYGTEAFF. CDR3 DNA sequence: TGCGCCAGCAGCCAAAGGGCCTATGGCACTGAAGCTTTCTTT.

The CDR3 DNA reads as TGTGCCAGCAGTGCGACTACCCGGGGTATAAAGCAGTACTTC. This sequence encodes CASSATTRGIKQYF. The rearrangement uses TRBV6-4 and TRBJ2-7; maybe TRBD2 (5 bases). Germline assignment: CDR1 MRHNA and CDR2 SNTAGT. The V end was cut by 4 bases, the J end by 8 bases, with 18 bases between. The length of the CDR3 is 14 residues.

This rearrangement joins TRBV27 to TRBJ2-6; 9 bases agree with TRBD1. V shed 9 bases, J shed 4 bases, and the junction held 10 bases outside the gene matches. The length of the CDR3 is 16 residues. Germline V lookup: CDR1 MNHEY, CDR2 SMNVEV (reference sequence). CDR3 amino acids: CASGSQGARGANVLTF. The DNA for the CDR3 is TGTGCCAGTGGGTCACAGGGGGCGCGAGGGGCCAACGTCCTGACTTTC. Filled out from reference TRBV27 and TRBJ2-6, the complete variable domain reads EAQVTQNPRYLITVTGKKLTVTCSQNMNHEYMSWYRQDPGLGLRQIYYSMNVEVTDKGDVPEGYKVSRKEKRNFPLILESPSPNQTSLYFCASGSQGARGANVLTFGAGSRLTVL.

This chain uses TRBV11-2 with TRBJ1-2; D uncertain. Germline V gene sequence: CDR1 SGHAT, CDR2 FQNNGV. V was cut by 5 bases and J by 3 bases, with 13 bases left in between. The CDR3 runs to 14 residues. CDR3: CASSPPEGDYGYTF. The CDR3 nucleotides are TGTGCCAGCAGCCCCCCCGAAGGAGACTATGGCTACACCTTC.

The V gene is TRBV28, the J gene TRBJ1-1; unclear D gene. The germline CDR1 and CDR2 sequences are MDHEN and SYDVKM. The CDR3 loop spans 11 amino acids. V lost 3 bases and J 8 bases, leaving 7 bases between the germline ends. The CDR3 sequence: CASSLADEAFF. CDR3 coding DNA: TGTGCCAGCAGTTTGGCAGACGAAGCTTTCTTT.

The rearrangement joins TRBV15 to TRBJ2-7; 9 positions agree with TRBD1. Germline V gene data show CDR1 as LNHNV and CDR2 as YYDKDF (reference sequence). With 8 bases clipped from V and 3 bases from J, the junction kept 8 bases outside the gene matches. This CDR3 has 14 amino acids. CDR3 nucleotide sequence: TGTGCCACCGCACCGGGACAGGGTTACTACGAGCAGTACTTC. Protein product: CATAPGQGYYEQYF.

The DNA of the CDR3 is TGTGCCAGCAGCGGACGGTCCTACGAGCAGTACTTC. Translated, it gives CASSGRSYEQYF. The J gene is TRBJ2-7, the V gene TRBV14; D not resolved. The CDR3 extends over 12 amino acids. Trimming removed 5 bases at V and 1 base at J, with 6 bases between. Per the germline V gene, CDR1 is SGHDN and CDR2 is FVKESK.

The table lists this clone with a few counts. The rearrangement uses TRBV2 and TRBJ1-1; D call uncertain. The germline V and J ends were trimmed by 7 bases and 0 bases, with 9 bases remaining between them. The germline V gene has CDR1 SNHLY and CDR2 FYNNEI. The CDR3 runs 13 residues. The chain's CDR3 is CASTQSVNTEAFF. The CDR3 DNA is TGTGCCAGCACACAAAGCGTGAACACTGAAGCTTTCTTT.

This chain links TRBV11-3 with TRBJ2-1; TRBD2 is a possible D gene (7 bases). The CDR3 is made up of 15 amino acids. V was shortened by 5 bases and J by 6 bases, with 17 bases between the two germline ends. Germline CDR1 SGHNT, CDR2 YENEEA. CDR3 sequence (DNA): TGTGCCAGCAGCCCAGGGGCAGGGAGGGGCAATGAGCAGTTCTTC. This translates into CASSPGAGRGNEQFF. The full variable domain, its missing parts supplied by reference TRBV11-3 and TRBJ2-1, is EAGVVQSPRYKIIEKKQPVAFWCNPISGHNTLYWYLQNLGQGPELLIRYENEEAVDDSQLPKDRFSAERLKGVDSTLKIQPAELGDSAVYLCASSPGAGRGNEQFFGPGTRLTVL.

V gene TRBV5-1 combines with J gene TRBJ1-6; D call uncertain. The V and J ends lost 5 bases and 0 bases respectively, with 9 bases between them. Germline V gives CDR1 SGHRS, CDR2 YFSETQ. The CDR3 spans 15 residues. CDR3 in amino acids: CASRKESSYNSPLHF. The CDR3 DNA reads as TGCGCCAGCAGAAAAGAGAGCTCCTATAATTCACCCCTCCACTTT.

This rearrangement joins TRBV5-4 to TRBJ2-7; TRBD1 agrees at 8 bases. The CDR3 has 16 residues. J gave up 3 bases and V 3 bases, and 11 bases lay outside the gene matches. Per the germline V gene, CDR1 is SGHNT and CDR2 is YYREEE (reference sequence). CDR3 DNA: TGTGCCAGCAGCTCGCTCTCTGGGACAGGTCTCTACGAGCAGTACTTC. Amino acids: CASSSLSGTGLYEQYF.

The rearrangement joins TRBV30 to TRBJ2-2; D uncertain. In germline, CDR1 is GTSNPN, CDR2 SVGIG (reference sequence). The CDR3 is 15 residues long. Trimming removed 0 bases from V and 5 bases from J, with 13 bases in between. CDR3 coding DNA: TGTGCCTGGAGTGTAGGTAGAGTGTTGACCGGGGAGCTGTTTTTT. Protein: CAWSVGRVLTGELFF.

The rearrangement joins TRBV2 to TRBJ2-1, with 7 bases identical to TRBD1. The CDR3 loop spans 14 amino acids. The junction had 12 bases not matched to a gene; V was cut back by 8 bases and J by 8 bases. Germline loops: CDR1 SNHLY, CDR2 FYNNEI. As DNA, the CDR3 is TGTGCCAGCCGGGCGTCAGGGGGTAGCGATGAGCAGTTCTTC. Its translation is CASRASGGSDEQFF.

The chain links TRBV10-3 to TRBJ2-7, with TRBD2 matching over 14 bases. The CDR3 has 18 residues. The germline gives CDR1 ENHRY, CDR2 SYGVKD. Losses at the gene ends were 3 bases for V and 7 bases for J; bases not matched to a gene: 14. DNA for the CDR3: TGTGCCATCAGTGAACCGTATTCCGGGACTAGCGGGAGTTGGGAGCAGTACTTC. Translated, it gives CAISEPYSGTSGSWEQYF.

This clone was detected a few times. This sample includes further DNA sequences coding for the same CDR3. The rearrangement links TRBV5-1 to TRBJ1-1; D call uncertain. From germline, CDR1 is SGHRS and CDR2 YFSETQ. This CDR3 region has 15 residues. V shed 0 bases and J shed 2 bases, with 11 bases lying between them. CDR3 nucleotide sequence: TGCGCCAGCAGCTTGGTGGGCGAAAGAAACACTGAAGCTTTCTTT. It specifies CASSLVGERNTEAFF.

The chain couples TRBV9 to TRBJ2-7; D call uncertain. The V end was cut by 0 bases, the J end by 1 base, with 11 bases between. This CDR3 comprises 15 residues. The germline gives CDR1 SGDLS, CDR2 YYNGEE. The CDR3 coding sequence is TGTGCCAGCAGCGTAGAGATTGCCGGTTCCTACGAGCAGTACTTC. Protein: CASSVEIAGSYEQYF.

The rearrangement joins TRBV5-1 to TRBJ1-4, with D perhaps matching TRBD1 (5 bases). CDR1 and CDR2 from the germline V gene are SGHRS and YFSETQ. The CDR3 is made up of 14 amino acids. Trimming removed 0 bases at V and 9 bases at J, with 12 bases between. For the CDR3, the DNA is TGCGCCAGCAGCTTGGAGGGGTCCGAAAAAAAACTGTTTTTT. It codes for CASSLEGSEKKLFF.

A word on this clone: The same CDR3 arises from other DNA sequences in this sample as well. V and J are TRBV18 and TRBJ1-2; D is perhaps TRBD1 (6 bases). The V end lost 6 bases, the J end lost 4 bases, and 9 bases lay between the germline ends. Germline assignment: CDR1 KGHSH and CDR2 LQKENI. This CDR3 has 12 amino acids. CDR3 amino acids: CASSQDSYGYTF. CDR3 DNA: TGTGCCAGCTCCCAGGACAGCTATGGCTACACCTTC.

This rearrangement joins TRBV25-1 to TRBJ1-3; D remains unclear. The germline V gene has CDR1 MGHDK and CDR2 SYGVNS. V shed 3 bases and J shed 2 bases, with 8 bases lying between them. The CDR3 loop spans 14 amino acids. This chain's CDR3 is CASSEARTGNTIYF. The CDR3 nucleotides read TGTGCCAGCAGTGAGGCAAGAACTGGAAACACCATATATTTT.

The chain uses TRBV12-5 and TRBJ1-1; D is perhaps TRBD1 (5 bases). CDR3 length: 13 residues. The germline V and J ends were trimmed by 3 bases and 6 bases, with 11 bases remaining between them. Germline V CDR1 and CDR2: LGHNT, FRNRAP. CDR3 region: CASGLWGGAEAFF. CDR3 nucleotide sequence: TGTGCTAGTGGTTTATGGGGGGGTGCTGAAGCTTTCTTT. Looking up the rest from reference TRBV12-5 and TRBJ1-1 gives the full variable domain: DARVTQTPRHKVTEMGQEVTMRCQPILGHNTVFWYRQTMMQGLELLAYFRNRAPLDDSGMPKDRFSAEMPDATLATLKIQPSEPRDSAVYFCASGLWGGAEAFFGQGTRLTVV.

The CDR3 DNA is TGTGCCAGCAGTTTACCGCCGGGGCTAGCGTACACAGATACGCAGTATTTT. Its protein product is CASSLPPGLAYTDTQYF. The chain has TRBV28 and TRBJ2-3, with TRBD2 as a possible D gene (6 bases). Trimming took off 2 bases at V and 2 bases at J, with 17 bases between the two ends. This CDR3 contains 17 residues. Germline V lookup: CDR1 MDHEN, CDR2 SYDVKM.

This chain connects TRBV5-1 to TRBJ1-2; D is perhaps TRBD1 (5 bases). V was clipped by 2 bases and J by 2 bases, with 13 bases between them. The CDR3 length is 15 residues. The germline V gene has CDR1 SGHRS and CDR2 YFSETQ. The CDR3 here is CASSFGGAANYGYTF. CDR3 nucleotides: TGCGCCAGCAGCTTTGGTGGGGCAGCGAACTATGGCTACACCTTC.

Of note for this clone: Other DNA sequences of this sample code for an identical CDR3. V gene TRBV29-1 combines with J gene TRBJ2-5; D is tentatively TRBD1 or TRBD2 (5 bases each). The V gene's germline CDR1 is SQVTM and CDR2 ANQGSEA. Trimming took off 4 bases at V and 5 bases at J, with 8 bases between the two ends. The CDR3 covers 11 residues. The CDR3 coding sequence is TGCAGCGTTGCTGGGGGTGAGACCCAGTACTTC. Translation: CSVAGGETQYF.

The chain recombines TRBV5-4 with TRBJ2-7; 15 positions match TRBD2. The V gene's germline CDR1 is SGHNT and CDR2 YYREEE (reference sequence). The CDR3 has 17 amino acids. With 0 bases clipped from V and 4 bases from J, the junction kept 5 bases outside the gene matches. CDR3 coding DNA: TGTGCCAGCAGCTTGGGGACTAGCGGGAGGGCCCCGTACGAGCAGTACTTC. Translated: CASSLGTSGRAPYEQYF.

V is TRBV6-5 and J is TRBJ2-2, with D tentatively TRBD2 (5 bases). The CDR3 runs to 16 residues. Trimming took 0 bases from V and 5 from J, leaving 13 bases between them. CDR1 is MNHEY and CDR2 is SVGAGI in the germline V gene. DNA of the CDR3: TGTGCCAGCAGTTACTCGGCGGGCGGTGGGACCGGGGAGCTGTTTTTT. This translates into CASSYSAGGGTGELFF.

The rearrangement uses TRBV7-3 and TRBJ2-1; 11 bases line up with TRBD2. After removal of 0 bases from V and 5 bases from J, the junction contained 3 bases not matched to a gene. Germline loops: CDR1 SGHTA, CDR2 FQGTGA. This CDR3 comprises 16 residues. The CDR3 here is CASSLTGTSGHNEQFF. In DNA form, the CDR3 reads TGTGCCAGCAGCTTAACTGGGACTAGCGGACACAATGAGCAGTTCTTC.

This chain uses TRBV5-6 with TRBJ2-1, with D uncertain. Germline V gene sequence: CDR1 SGHDT, CDR2 YYEEEE. The ends were cut back, 2 bases at V and 9 bases at J, with 9 bases in the middle. The CDR3 consists of 12 residues. The CDR3 protein is CASSFLQAEQFF. As DNA, the CDR3 is TGTGCCAGCAGCTTTCTCCAGGCTGAGCAGTTCTTC.

V and J are TRBV21-1 and TRBJ2-1; whether TRBD1, the table's D call, matches the DNA was not checked. TRBV21-1 is tagged as a pseudogene. The CDR3 covers 18 residues. The CDR3 here is CASSKEAPDRGAYNEQFF. CDR3 DNA: TGTGCCAGCAGCAAAGAGGCCCCGGACAGGGGGGCCTACAATGAGCAGTTCTTC.

The chain couples TRBV6-4 to TRBJ2-1, with 10 bases that match TRBD1. The CDR3 loop spans 16 amino acids. With V trimmed by 2 bases and J by 0 bases, 1 base remained unmatched. Germline V CDR1 and CDR2: MRHNA, SNTAGT. The CDR3: CASSDRTGGSYNEQFF. In DNA, the CDR3 is TGTGCCAGCAGTGACCGGACAGGGGGCTCCTACAATGAGCAGTTCTTC.